The T cell receptor beta chain under discussion was sequenced for a study of cytotoxic CD8 clonotypes in ibrutinib-treated CLL. Study-wide background: The study included 11 relapsed/refractory and under 16 treatment-naive patients; roughly 17 had IGHV unmutated disease.

With respect to this clone: Antigen specificity is unknown.

Study observations and caveats: Pretreatment clonality was elevated relative to age-matched healthy donors and paralleled circulating CD8+ T-cell counts. Public clonotypes (which were uncommon) either contracted or remained stable on treatment.

The protocol was immunoSEQ multiplex PCR, while the TCRdb copy is restricted to in-frame clones and leaves out a portion. This table has roughly 38,000 clones, approximately 45% appearing once. Germline CDR1 is SGHRS and CDR2 is YFSETQ. J gave up 2 bases and V 0 bases, and 4 bases lay outside the gene matches. This CDR3 spans 15 amino acids. Cryopreserved PBMCs yielded about 2 micrograms of genomic DNA for TCR beta libraries. The source is a human donor with chronic lymphocytic leukemia. The V call is TRBV5-1, the J call TRBJ2-5, with 7 bases fitting TRBD2. Sample: PBMCs, taken before ibrutinib treatment. CDR3 region: CASSLAGLPQETQYF. In DNA, the CDR3 is TGCGCCAGCAGCTTGGCGGGACTACCTCAAGAGACCCAGTACTTC.